One sample yielded the 18 T cell receptor beta chains listed below, sequenced in a study of OX40 agonist ivuxolimab in advanced cancers. This table comes from immunoSEQ multiplex PCR, and its TCRdb copy is limited to in-frame clones, with some not included. The sample records approximately 70,000 clones, around 90% being singletons. The sample here was CD4+ or CD8+ T cells sorted from blood, taken in a trial of the OX40 agonist ivuxolimab. The source is an adult with an advanced solid tumor such as melanoma, head and neck, liver or kidney cancer.

The chain combines TRBV4-1 with TRBJ2-3; TRBD2 matches at 9 bases. Trimming took 3 bases from V and 5 from J; bases not matched to a gene: 12. The CDR3 spans 17 residues. Looked up from germline, CDR1 is MGHRA and CDR2 is YSYEKL. The CDR3 here is CASSQSASGTALDTQYF. Here the CDR3 DNA reads TGCGCCAGCAGCCAGAGCGCTAGCGGGACGGCTCTAGATACGCAGTATTTT.

In DNA, the CDR3 is TGTGCCAGCAGCGTACTACTAGCGGGATCCCATGAGCAGTTCTTC. Amino acid sequence: CASSVLLAGSHEQFF. The chain recombines TRBV9 with TRBJ2-1, with 10 bases matching TRBD2. J lost 8 bases, V lost 1 base, and 6 bases had no gene match. Germline loops: CDR1 SGDLS, CDR2 YYNGEE. The CDR3 spans 15 residues.

The chain recombines TRBV5-1 with TRBJ2-7; no firm D call. Trimming stripped 4 bases from V and 2 bases from J, with 13 bases between. Germline V CDR1 and CDR2: SGHRS, YFSETQ. CDR3 length: 14 amino acids. The chain's CDR3 is CASSPRGRTYEQYF. The CDR3 DNA is TGCGCCAGCAGCCCGAGAGGACGGACCTACGAGCAGTACTTC. Variable domain in full (rest from reference TRBV5-1 and TRBJ2-7): KAGVTQTPRYLIKTRGQQVTLSCSPISGHRSVSWYQQTPGQGLQFLFEYFSETQRNKGNFPGRFSGRQFSNSRSEMNVSTLELGDSALYLCASSPRGRTYEQYFGPGTRLTVT.

V and J are TRBV4-2 and TRBJ2-5, with 12 positions matching TRBD2. V was pared by 3 bases and J by 3 bases, with 5 bases of the junction left unmatched. The CDR3 sequence is 16 residues long. The germline V gene has CDR1 LGHNA and CDR2 YNFKEQ. The DNA of the CDR3 is TGTGCCAGCAGCCATGCGGGACTAGCGGGTGAAGAGACCCAGTACTTC. Translating it yields CASSHAGLAGEETQYF.

J is TRBJ2-5 and V is TRBV5-1, with TRBD1 matching over 7 bases. Trimming cost V 5 bases and J 4 bases; bases outside gene matches: 8. Germline values: CDR1 SGHRS, CDR2 YFSETQ. There are 14 residues in the CDR3. This CDR3 reads CASRVSTGPETQYF. The CDR3 nucleotides read TGCGCCAGCAGAGTATCGACAGGGCCAGAGACCCAGTACTTC.

The chain recombines TRBV7-9 with TRBJ2-7; a possible D gene is TRBD2 (5 bases). The V gene's germline CDR1 is SEHNR and CDR2 FQNEAQ (reference sequence). The CDR3 runs 13 residues. With 0 bases removed from V and 6 bases from J, the gap between germline ends came to 9 bases. CDR3 DNA sequence: TGTGCCAGCAGCTTAGCGGGAGTAAGCGAGCAGTACTTC. This encodes CASSLAGVSEQYF.

To note about this clone: Mismatch with germline at one junction end may stem from a read error. V gene TRBV18 combines with J gene TRBJ1-6, with D unresolved. This CDR3 is built from 15 residues. CDR1 KGHSH and CDR2 LQKENI come from the germline V gene. CDR3 coding DNA: TGTGCCAGCTCTCCACTCCCTACCTATAATTCACCCCTCCACTTT. As protein: CASSPLPTYNSPLHF.

The V gene is TRBV7-2, the J gene TRBJ2-7; D is uncertain. V was trimmed by 2 bases and J by 2 bases, leaving 7 bases between them. The CDR3 is 13 amino acids. The germline V gene has CDR1 SGHTA and CDR2 FQGNSA. CDR3 nucleotide sequence: TGTGCCAGCAGCTTACTAGTCCCCTACGAGCAGTACTTC. It codes for CASSLLVPYEQYF.

This chain uses TRBV30 with TRBJ2-5; 7 bases agree with TRBD1. CDR1 GTSNPN and CDR2 SVGIG come from the germline V gene (reference sequence). Trimming at V came to 2 bases and at J to 5 bases, leaving 11 bases not matched to a gene. The CDR3 spans 15 residues. The CDR3 protein is CAWSKRTGSRETQYF. The CDR3 DNA follows: TGTGCCTGGAGTAAAAGGACAGGTTCCAGGGAGACCCAGTACTTC.

The chain recombines TRBV28 with TRBJ1-5; tentatively, D is TRBD1 (5 bases). Germline V lookup: CDR1 MDHEN, CDR2 SYDVKM. The ends were cut back, 8 bases at V and 6 bases at J, with 17 bases in the middle. CDR3 length equals 14 residues. Written as DNA, the CDR3 is TGTGCCAGCGGAACCTGGGGGGACGGTCAGCCCCAGCATTTT. Translating it yields CASGTWGDGQPQHF.

The J gene is TRBJ2-3, the V gene TRBV10-3; 8 positions agree with TRBD2. Trimming at V came to 2 bases and at J to 0 bases, leaving 7 bases not matched to a gene. The CDR3 spans 17 residues. Germline CDR1 and CDR2: ENHRY and SYGVKD. The CDR3 loop reads CAISERGLEASTDTQYF. CDR3 in DNA: TGTGCCATCAGTGAGAGGGGACTAGAGGCTAGCACAGATACGCAGTATTTT.

This sequence joins TRBV29-1 and TRBJ1-4; D gene ambiguous. CDR1 is SQVTM and CDR2 is ANQGSEA in the germline V gene. The CDR3 has 13 amino acids. Trimming left V 7 bases short and J 9 bases short, with 18 bases between. CDR3 amino acids: CSAGGRSEQKLFF. The CDR3 nucleotides are TGCAGCGCCGGAGGGCGGAGCGAGCAAAAACTGTTTTTT.

The chain combines TRBV9 with TRBJ2-7; no reliable D call. This CDR3 contains 14 residues. The germline V gene encodes CDR1 SGDLS and CDR2 YYNGEE. V was clipped by 2 bases and J by 5 bases, with 14 bases between them. The CDR3 DNA is TGTGCCAGCAGCGTTTCCCCCGGGTTCAACGAGCAGTACTTC. It is translated as CASSVSPGFNEQYF.

The chain links TRBV4-1 to TRBJ2-1, with D perhaps TRBD2 (5 bases). CDR1 and CDR2 (germline): MGHRA, YSYEKL. Between the trimmed V and J ends, which lost 2 bases and 0 bases, there was a span of 14 bases. The CDR3 spans 17 residues. CDR3 protein: CASSQPGVATSYNEQFF. In DNA, the CDR3 is TGCGCCAGCAGCCAACCTGGAGTAGCGACCTCCTACAATGAGCAGTTCTTC.

The chain is built from TRBV19 and TRBJ2-2; D ambiguous. The CDR3 runs to 14 residues. Germline-derived CDR1 and CDR2 are LNHDA and SQIVND (reference sequence). The germline V and J ends were trimmed by 8 bases and 3 bases, with 13 bases remaining between them. In nucleotides, the CDR3 is TGTGCCAGTGTAACGGGCCGGGACACCGGGGAGCTGTTTTTT. It specifies CASVTGRDTGELFF.

J is TRBJ2-3 and V is TRBV10-3, with 11 bases aligning to TRBD1. The CDR3 is 16 amino acids. Germline CDR1 reads ENHRY; CDR2 reads SYGVKD. Trimming took 6 bases from V and 5 from J; bases not matched to a gene: 10. The DNA of the CDR3 is TGTGCCATCAGATCAACCGGGACAGGGGGGAGAGATACGCAGTATTTT. Encoded protein: CAIRSTGTGGRDTQYF.

The chain recombines TRBV7-3 with TRBJ2-1; the match to TRBD2 covers 9 bases. Germline lookup yields CDR1 SGHTA and CDR2 FQGTGA. Trimming took 3 bases from V and 9 from J; bases not matched to a gene: 6. The CDR3 spans 14 residues. The CDR3 is CASSLLAGEAEQFF. CDR3 sequence (DNA): TGTGCCAGCAGCTTGTTAGCGGGAGAGGCTGAGCAGTTCTTC.

The gene calls are TRBV5-4 and TRBJ2-3; no definite D call. V lost 0 bases, J lost 6 bases, and 8 bases lay in between. The CDR3 contains 13 residues. Germline lookup yields CDR1 SGHNT and CDR2 YYREEE (reference sequence). The CDR3 loop reads CASSLELSDTQYF. DNA for the CDR3: TGTGCCAGCAGCTTGGAACTGAGTGATACGCAGTATTTT.